The 32 T cell receptor beta chains given below trace back to one sample, sequenced in a study of CD8+ T cells in alopecia areata. Using CD4, CD8alpha, NKG2D, NKG2ACE and other markers, pooled cutaneous lymph node cells were sorted. Following RNA extraction, reverse transcription yielded cDNA that acted as the sequencing template. Only in-frame clones appear in the TCRdb table, and some are missing; sequencing was by immunoSEQ multiplex PCR. The data list about 300,000 clones, none observed once; more than 0.95% falls to the top ten. Sequenced sample: CD4+ T cells sorted from a lymph node. Source of these receptors: a C3H/HeJ mouse with alopecia areata. The MHC haplotype of the strain is H2-k.

This clone was observed a few times. Gene names are mouse gene names. The CDR3 is cut off 4 residues early in the read; its end comes from the germline J gene. The V call is TRBV1, the J call TRBJ1-1; no definite D call. CDR3 length equals 13 residues. Trimming shortened V by 4 bases and J by 1 base, and 7 bases separated the two germline ends. In germline, CDR1 is NSQYPW, CDR2 LRSPGD (reference sequence). The CDR3 protein is CTCSETRNTEVFF. The part of the CDR3 DNA that was read is TGCACCTGCAGTGAGACAAGAAACACA.

Note on this clone: Mouse names are used for the genes. The DNA ends 4 residues before the CDR3 does, and the rest of the CDR3 is filled in from the germline J gene. The chain has TRBV13-3 and TRBJ1-2, with a tentative D call TRBD1 (5 bases). The CDR3 extends over 14 amino acids. Germline V gene sequence: CDR1 NNHDY, CDR2 SYVADS. The sequenced CDR3 bases are TGTGCCAGCAGTGATCCAGGTTGGGGGTCC. Translating gives CASSDPGWGS. The complete CDR3 sequence is CASSDPGWGSDYTF.

This clone was seen more than once but under ten times. The genes are named according to mouse. The CDR3 extends 4 residues past the end of the read, so its final part is completed from the germline J gene. The chain has TRBV1 and TRBJ1-1, with TRBD1 as a possible D gene (5 bases). Germline CDR1 NSQYPW, CDR2 LRSPGD (reference sequence). The CDR3 extends over 16 amino acids. V was clipped by 2 bases and J by 0 bases, with 13 bases between them. The CDR3 DNA, read in part, is TGCACCTGCAGTGCACTTCAGACAGCTGCAAACACA. Protein: CTCSALQTAANT. The CDR3 reads in full as CTCSALQTAANTEVFF.

As regards this clone: Mouse gene names apply. The CDR3 is cut off 4 residues early in the read; its end comes from the germline J gene. The V call is TRBV29, the J call TRBJ2-7, with TRBD2 identical over 8 bases. V trimming: 2 bases; J trimming: 2 bases; junction bases outside the gene matches: 2. The CDR3 extends over 14 amino acids. CDR1 and CDR2 from the germline V gene are MSHET and SYDVDS. The DNA read from the CDR3 is TGTGCTAGCAGTTTACTGGGGGGCACCTAT. Its translation: CASSLLGGTY. The entire CDR3 is CASSLLGGTYEQYF.

The table lists this clone with a few counts. Gene names are the mouse ones. The read ends 3 residues before the CDR3 terminus; that terminus is restored from the germline J gene. This specimen includes other DNA sequences encoding the same CDR3. The chain recombines TRBV19 with TRBJ1-6; D perhaps matches TRBD1 (5 bases). TRBJ1-6 is known as an ORF, though its function is uncertain. V lost 1 base and J 4 bases, leaving 6 bases between the germline ends. Germline CDR1 is FNHDT and CDR2 is SITEND (reference sequence). This CDR3 has 14 amino acids. This CDR3 reads CASSITGYNSPLYF. Incomplete CDR3 DNA: TGTGCCAGCAGTATAACAGGATATAATTCGCCC.

Remarks on this clone: Genes here carry mouse names. The read stops 4 residues short of the end of the CDR3; the missing end is completed from the germline J gene. The sample holds other DNA sequences that translate to the same CDR3. The J gene is TRBJ2-5, the V gene TRBV29; 8 positions match TRBD1. Germline trimming cut 6 bases from V and 3 bases from J; bases unmatched to any gene: 5. The CDR3 contains 14 residues. Germline V lookup: CDR1 MSHET, CDR2 SYDVDS. CDR3 DNA, as far as it was read: TGTGCTAGCAGCCCCGGGACAGGACAAGAC. Translation: CASSPGTGQD. The CDR3 reads in full as CASSPGTGQDTQYF. The full variable domain, completed using reference TRBV29 and TRBJ2-5, is DMKVTQMPRYLIKRMGENVLLECGQDMSHETMYWYRQDPGLGLQLIYISYDVDSNSEGDIPKGYRVSRKKREHFSLILDSAKTNQTSVYFCASSPGTGQDTQYFGPGTRLLVL.

Remarks on this clone: Gene names denote mouse genes. The sequenced fragment ends 4 residues before the CDR3 boundary, so the rest is inferred from the germline J gene. The chain is built from TRBV13-1 and TRBJ2-5; D ambiguous. Germline V gene lookup returns CDR1 NSHNY and CDR2 SYGAGN. V dropped 0 bases and J dropped 0 bases, with 8 bases sitting between them. The CDR3 length is 15 residues. The DNA read from the CDR3 is TGTGCCAGCAGTGATGGAGGGTTTAACCAAGAC. It codes for CASSDGGFNQD. The full CDR3 protein is CASSDGGFNQDTQYF.

This clone was recorded many times. Each gene name is a mouse one. The CDR3 is cut off 4 residues early in the read; its end comes from the germline J gene. The identical CDR3 is also encoded by other nucleotide sequences in the sample. The gene calls are TRBV13-1 and TRBJ2-2; 7 bases align to TRBD1. The V segment lost 3 bases and the J segment 1 base; nucleotides outside the gene matches: 0. The CDR3 consists of 14 residues. The germline CDR1 and CDR2 sequences are NSHNY and SYGAGN. CDR3 bases read: TGTGCCAGCAGTGGACAGGGAAACACCGGG. It specifies CASSGQGNTG. The whole CDR3 protein is CASSGQGNTGQLYF.

In the case of this clone: Mouse names are used for the genes. The sequenced fragment ends 4 residues before the CDR3 boundary, so the rest is inferred from the germline J gene. The sample contains more than one DNA sequence encoding this CDR3. The chain joins TRBV1 to TRBJ2-4; D perhaps matches TRBD2 (6 bases). The CDR3 sequence is 15 residues long. The V gene's germline CDR1 is NSQYPW and CDR2 LRSPGD (reference sequence). V was trimmed by 0 bases and J by 3 bases, leaving 10 bases between them. The CDR3 region is CTCSADLGGQNTLYF. The CDR3 DNA, read in part, is TGCACCTGCAGTGCAGATCTCGGGGGGCAAAAC.

Only a few counts were recorded for this clone. The gene names given are mouse names. The observed sequence ends 4 residues before the CDR3 terminus, with the missing tail filled in from the germline J gene. The chain couples TRBV31 to TRBJ2-2; 7 nucleotides line up with TRBD2. CDR3 length: 16 residues. Germline V gene sequence: CDR1 GKSSPN, CDR2 SITVG. V trimming: 1 base; J trimming: 1 base; junction bases outside the gene matches: 6. CDR3 DNA (partial): TGTGCCTGGAGTCCTCCGGGACTGCGAAACACCGGG. Protein product: CAWSPPGLRNTG. The entire CDR3 reads CAWSPPGLRNTGQLYF.

In this sample, this clone turned up a few times. The germline and genes are mouse ones. The read halts 4 residues ahead of the CDR3 end, with the missing end drawn from the germline J gene. The rearrangement joins TRBV19 to TRBJ2-7; the D gene is possibly TRBD1 (5 bases). Trimming took 4 bases from V and 0 from J, leaving 8 bases between them. The germline V gene has CDR1 FNHDT and CDR2 SITEND (reference sequence). The CDR3 runs to 13 residues. This CDR3 reads CASSGHSSYEQYF. The part of the CDR3 DNA that was read is TGTGCCAGCAGTGGACATAGCTCCTAT.

Details on this clone: Gene names and germline refer to mouse. The read ends 4 residues early relative to the CDR3; the germline J gene fills the gap. Other DNA sequences in this specimen translate into the identical CDR3. The chain couples TRBV19 to TRBJ2-1; 9 bases agree with TRBD1. The CDR3 has 12 residues. Germline loops: CDR1 FNHDT, CDR2 SITEND (reference sequence). The DNA read from the CDR3 is TGTGCCAGCAGGGACAGGGGAGCT. This codes for CASRDRGA. From start to end, the CDR3 is CASRDRGAEQFF.

This clone has a handful of counts. The gene names given are mouse names. The CDR3 end falls 4 residues outside the read, so it is completed with the germline J gene. This chain uses TRBV1 with TRBJ2-5; D is perhaps TRBD1 (6 bases). CDR3 length: 14 amino acids. The V end was cut by 5 bases, the J end by 3 bases, with 12 bases between. Germline CDR1 and CDR2: NSQYPW and LRSPGD (reference sequence). The covered CDR3 bases are TGCACCTGCAGTACAGGGAGGTGGCAAGAC. This encodes CTCSTGRWQD. The whole CDR3 sequence reads CTCSTGRWQDTQYF.

As concerns this clone: These gene names are mouse names. The CDR3 end lies 4 residues beyond the end of the read and is filled in from the germline J gene. The sample has other DNA sequences that encode this CDR3 too. The chain combines TRBV1 with TRBJ2-3; the D gene is possibly TRBD1 (6 bases). Germline CDR1 and CDR2: NSQYPW and LRSPGD (reference sequence). This CDR3 spans 15 amino acids. Deletions cut 0 bases from V and 1 base from J, with 8 bases between. Incomplete CDR3 DNA: TGCACCTGCAGTGCAGAGGCAGGGGGTGCAGAA. This sequence encodes CTCSAEAGGAE. The CDR3 as a whole reads CTCSAEAGGAETLYF.

This clone was recorded a few times. The genes are named according to mouse. CDR3 DNA, as far as it was read: TGTGCCAGCAGTGACCCAGGGGAGGCT. Translated, it gives CASSDPGEA. The full CDR3 protein reads CASSDPGEAEQFF. The chain joins TRBV13-3 to TRBJ2-1; maybe TRBD1 (6 bases). The read comes to an end 4 residues before the CDR3 does, leaving the germline J gene to fill in the end. The germline V gene has CDR1 NNHDY and CDR2 SYVADS. The CDR3 is 13 residues long.

A remark on this clone: The listed genes are named as in mouse. The CDR3 end lies 4 residues beyond the end of the read and is filled in from the germline J gene. J is TRBJ2-1 and V is TRBV13-2; 10 bases are shared with TRBD2. Unmatched junction bases numbered 4, after V lost 3 bases and J lost 1 base. CDR1 and CDR2 (germline): NNHNN, SYGAGS (reference sequence). This CDR3 spans 16 amino acids. Incomplete CDR3 DNA: TGTGCCAGCGGTGCCCCGACTGGGGGGAACTATGCT. Its translation: CASGAPTGGNYA. The whole CDR3 sequence is CASGAPTGGNYAEQFF.

This clone has just a few counts. Genes and germline come from the mouse. The read ends 4 residues before the CDR3 terminus; that terminus is restored from the germline J gene. This sample includes further DNA sequences coding for the same CDR3. The chain carries TRBV1 and TRBJ2-3; no clear D. Germline loops: CDR1 NSQYPW, CDR2 LRSPGD (reference sequence). Trimming pared 1 base from V and 0 bases from J, leaving 5 bases between. The CDR3 sequence is 14 residues long. The CDR3 sequence is CTCSAVSSAETLYF. The part of the CDR3 DNA that was read is TGCACCTGCAGTGCAGTTAGTAGTGCAGAA. Full variable domain (missing parts from reference TRBV1 and TRBJ2-3): VTLLEQNPRWRLVPRGQAVNLRCILKNSQYPWMSWYQQDLQKQLQWLFTLRSPGDKEVKSLPGADYLATRVTDTELRLQVANMSQGRTLYCTCSAVSSAETLYFGSGTRLTVL.

This clone was counted between two and nine times. The listed genes are named as in mouse. The sequenced CDR3 bases are TGTGCCAGCAGTCGACAGACCCGCGAC. Protein product: CASSRQTRD. The complete CDR3 reads CASSRQTRDTQYF. The gene calls are TRBV13-1 and TRBJ2-5; D is possibly TRBD1 (5 bases). The read ends 4 residues before the CDR3 terminus; that terminus is restored from the germline J gene. The CDR3 is made up of 13 amino acids. Germline V gene lookup returns CDR1 NSHNY and CDR2 SYGAGN.

There are a few counts of this clone. The gene names here belong to mouse. The read comes to an end 4 residues before the CDR3 does, leaving the germline J gene to fill in the end. The chain has TRBV31 and TRBJ2-1; TRBD2 is a possible D gene (6 bases). CDR3 size: 15 residues. The germline CDR1 and CDR2 sequences are GKSSPN and SITVG. The germline V and J ends were trimmed by 0 bases and 0 bases, with 9 bases remaining between them. This chain's CDR3 is CAWSLVGVNYAEQFF. The sequenced part of the CDR3 DNA is TGTGCCTGGAGTCTAGTGGGGGTTAACTATGCT. Looking up the rest from reference TRBV31 and TRBJ2-1 gives the full variable domain: AQTIHQWPVAEIKAVGSPLSLGCTIKGKSSPNLYWYWQATGGTLQQLFYSITVGQVESVVQLNLSASRPKDDQFILSTEKLLLSHSGFYLCAWSLVGVNYAEQFFGPGTRLTVL.

This clone was picked up many times. Each gene name is a mouse one. The CDR3 is cut off 4 residues early in the read; its end comes from the germline J gene. The chain joins TRBV17 to TRBJ2-1, with 12 bases matching TRBD2. Looked up from germline, CDR1 is MNHDT and CDR2 is YYDKIL. This CDR3 comprises 17 residues. V lost 2 bases to trimming and J lost 3 bases; unmatched junction nucleotides: 5. CDR3 amino acids: CASSRLGLGGGYAEQFF. CDR3 DNA (partial): TGTGCTAGCAGTAGACTGGGACTGGGGGGTGGCTATGCT. Variable domain in full (rest from reference TRBV17 and TRBJ2-1): DTTVKQNPRYKLARVGKPVNLICSQTMNHDTMYWYQKKPNQAPKLLLFYYDKILNREADTFEKFQSSRPNNSFCSLYIGSAGLEYSAMYLCASSRLGLGGGYAEQFFGPGTRLTVL.

Only a few counts were recorded for this clone. Gene names follow the mouse nomenclature. Sequencing ends 4 residues short of the CDR3 end; the germline J gene provides the rest. J is TRBJ1-1 and V is TRBV13-3; D ambiguous. The germline gives CDR1 NNHDY, CDR2 SYVADS. V lost 2 bases and J lost 0, with 5 bases in between. The CDR3 extends over 13 amino acids. CDR3 residues: CASSEGSNTEVFF. The CDR3 bases that were read are TGTGCCAGCAGTGAAGGGTCAAACACA.

This clone occurred a few times. All gene names here are mouse names. The CDR3 extends 4 residues past the end of the read, so its final part is completed from the germline J gene. This rearrangement joins TRBV13-1 to TRBJ2-1; TRBD2 is a possible D gene (5 bases). Germline V gives CDR1 NSHNY, CDR2 SYGAGN. The length of the CDR3 is 13 residues. V dropped 3 bases and J dropped 3 bases, with 7 bases sitting between them. The covered CDR3 bases are TGTGCCAGCAGTGCGGACTTCTATGCT. It specifies CASSADFYA. The entire CDR3 protein reads CASSADFYAEQFF.

As concerns this clone: The gene names given are mouse names. The read halts 4 residues ahead of the CDR3 end, with the missing end drawn from the germline J gene. Other DNA sequences in this sample translate to the same CDR3. The V gene is TRBV5, the J gene TRBJ2-5, with a weak D call TRBD1 (5 bases). Germline CDR1 LGHNA, CDR2 YNLKQL (reference sequence). The CDR3 length is 13 residues. The CDR3 reads CASSQEEGDTQYF. The sequenced CDR3 bases are TGTGCCAGCAGCCAAGAGGAGGGGGAC.

Concerning this clone itself: Germline and genes here are mouse. The CDR3 is CASSEDRRDTQYF. The CDR3 DNA, read in part, is TGTGCCAGCAGTGAGGACAGGAGGGAC. The chain is built from TRBV13-1 and TRBJ2-5; 7 nucleotides align to TRBD1. The read finishes 4 residues shy of the CDR3 end, and the germline J gene is used to complete it. The CDR3 consists of 13 residues. Germline lookup yields CDR1 NSHNY and CDR2 SYGAGN.

Concerning this clone itself: Mouse names are used for the genes. Different DNA sequences within this sample yield the same CDR3. The CDR3 bases that were read are TGTGCCAGCAGTTCCGGGACAGGGGGCCAAGAC. This translates into CASSSGTGGQD. The whole CDR3 sequence is CASSSGTGGQDTQYF. The rearrangement links TRBV13-1 to TRBJ2-5; 11 bases are a match to TRBD1. From the germline J gene comes the end of the CDR3, since the read stops 4 residues before it. Germline V gene lookup returns CDR1 NSHNY and CDR2 SYGAGN. The trim removed 4 bases at V and 2 bases at J, leaving 3 bases unmatched. The CDR3 is made up of 15 amino acids.

Regarding this clone: Mouse gene names and germline throughout. The CDR3 goes on 4 residues after the read ends, and that part is filled in from the germline J gene. The gene calls are TRBV14 and TRBJ1-2; no clear D gene. Germline V lookup: CDR1 SGHDT, CDR2 FRDEAV. Between the trimmed V and J ends, which lost 1 base and 1 base, there was a span of 8 bases. The CDR3 totals 14 residues. The CDR3: CASSFNSLNSDYTF. The covered CDR3 bases are TGTGCCAGCAGTTTCAACAGTCTAAACTCC.

The table lists this clone with a few counts. Gene names are the mouse ones. The read terminates 4 residues before the CDR3 end, so the remaining end is supplied by the germline J gene. The chain uses TRBV19 and TRBJ1-2; 7 bases align to TRBD1. The CDR3 sequence is 12 residues long. Germline CDR1 and CDR2: FNHDT and SITEND (reference sequence). CDR3 bases read: TGTGCCAGCAGTATGACAGGGACC. Its protein product is CASSMTGT. Given in full, the CDR3 is CASSMTGTDYTF.

This clone was counted a few times. The listed genes are named as in mouse. The read terminates 4 residues before the CDR3 end, so the remaining end is supplied by the germline J gene. This chain uses TRBV13-1 with TRBJ2-2; TRBD1 might be the D (6 bases). Germline V CDR1 and CDR2: NSHNY, SYGAGN. The CDR3 sequence is 15 residues long. V lost 0 bases to trimming and J lost 4 bases, with 10 bases between them. The sequenced CDR3 bases are TGTGCCAGCAGTGATGTCCAGGGGCCCACCGGG. It specifies CASSDVQGPTG. The entire CDR3 is CASSDVQGPTGQLYF.

This clone was counted only a few times. Mouse germline and gene names are used. The read ends 4 residues shy of where the CDR3 ends; the end is completed using the germline J gene. The V and J genes are TRBV1 and TRBJ2-5; 7 bases are a match to TRBD2. From germline, CDR1 is NSQYPW and CDR2 LRSPGD (reference sequence). This CDR3 is built from 13 residues. Trimming cost V 6 bases and J 1 base; bases outside gene matches: 1. The chain's CDR3 is CTCRDWDQDTQYF. The sequenced part of the CDR3 DNA is TGCACCTGCAGAGACTGGGACCAAGAC.

This clone came up many times. Gene and germline names: mouse. The CDR3 is cut off 4 residues early in the read; its end comes from the germline J gene. The chain joins TRBV14 to TRBJ2-3; 10 nucleotides match TRBD2. CDR1 is SGHDT, CDR2 FRDEAV, per germline. There are 15 residues in the CDR3. The trim removed 3 bases at V and 2 bases at J, leaving 3 bases unmatched. The CDR3 is CASSSGLGPAETLYF. The covered CDR3 bases are TGTGCCAGCAGTTCGGGACTGGGGCCTGCAGAA.

Of note for this clone: Gene labels here are mouse ones. The CDR3 goes on 4 residues after the read ends, and that part is filled in from the germline J gene. The chain combines TRBV19 with TRBJ2-1; the match to TRBD2 covers 13 bases. The CDR3 is 15 amino acids. The V gene's germline CDR1 is FNHDT and CDR2 SITEND (reference sequence). The ends lost 5 bases at V and 6 bases at J; junction bases unmatched: 5. CDR3 in amino acids: CASSRTGGARAEQFF. The CDR3 DNA, read in part, is TGTGCCAGCAGCCGGACTGGGGGGGCTCGTGCT.

A word on this clone: All gene names here are mouse names. The read stops 4 residues short of the end of the CDR3; the missing end is completed from the germline J gene. V gene TRBV13-2 combines with J gene TRBJ2-2, with 8 nucleotides matching TRBD1. The germline V gene encodes CDR1 NNHNN and CDR2 SYGAGS (reference sequence). The CDR3 spans 16 residues. The trim removed 3 bases at V and 0 bases at J, leaving 4 bases unmatched. The CDR3 bases that were read are TGTGCCAGCGGTGTCGGGACAGGAGCAAACACCGGG. As protein: CASGVGTGANTG. The entire CDR3 sequence reads CASGVGTGANTGQLYF.